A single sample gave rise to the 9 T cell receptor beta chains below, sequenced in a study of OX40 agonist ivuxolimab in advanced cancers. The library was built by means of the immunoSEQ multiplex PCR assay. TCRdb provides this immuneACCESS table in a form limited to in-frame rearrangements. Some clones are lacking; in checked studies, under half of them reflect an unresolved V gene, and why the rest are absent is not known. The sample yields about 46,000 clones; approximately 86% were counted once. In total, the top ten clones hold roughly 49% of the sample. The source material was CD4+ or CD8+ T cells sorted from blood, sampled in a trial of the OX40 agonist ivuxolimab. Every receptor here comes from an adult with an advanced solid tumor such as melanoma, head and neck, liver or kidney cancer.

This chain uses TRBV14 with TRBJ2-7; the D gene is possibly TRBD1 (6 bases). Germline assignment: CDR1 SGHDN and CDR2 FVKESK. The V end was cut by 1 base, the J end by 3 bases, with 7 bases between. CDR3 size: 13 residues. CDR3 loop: CASSQAGDYEQYF. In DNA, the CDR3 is TGTGCCAGCAGCCAAGCAGGGGACTACGAGCAGTACTTC. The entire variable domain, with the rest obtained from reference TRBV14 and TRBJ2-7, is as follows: EAGVTQFPSHSVIEKGQTVTLRCDPISGHDNLYWYRRVMGKEIKFLLHFVKESKQDESGMPNNRFLAERTGGTYSTLKVQPAELEDSGVYFCASSQAGDYEQYFGPGTRLTVT.

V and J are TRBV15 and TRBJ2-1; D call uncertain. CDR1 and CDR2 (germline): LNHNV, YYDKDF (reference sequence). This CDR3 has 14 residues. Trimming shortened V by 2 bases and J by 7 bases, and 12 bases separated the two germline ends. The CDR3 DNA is TGTGCCACCAGCAGACCCGATCCCAGGAATGAGCAGTTCTTC. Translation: CATSRPDPRNEQFF.

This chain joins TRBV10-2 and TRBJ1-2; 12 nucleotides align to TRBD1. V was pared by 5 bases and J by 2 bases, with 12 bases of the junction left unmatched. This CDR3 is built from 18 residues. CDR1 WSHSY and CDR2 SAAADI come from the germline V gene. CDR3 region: CASSRHTGQGARNYGYTF. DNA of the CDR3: TGCGCCAGCAGTCGACATACGGGACAGGGGGCCAGGAACTATGGCTACACCTTC.

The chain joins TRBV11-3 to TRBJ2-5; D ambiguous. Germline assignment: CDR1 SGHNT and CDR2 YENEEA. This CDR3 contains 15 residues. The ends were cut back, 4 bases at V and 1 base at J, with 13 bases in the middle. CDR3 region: CASSSFRTGQETQYF. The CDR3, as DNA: TGTGCCAGCAGCTCCTTCAGGACGGGCCAAGAGACCCAGTACTTC. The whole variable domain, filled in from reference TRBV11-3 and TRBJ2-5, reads EAGVVQSPRYKIIEKKQPVAFWCNPISGHNTLYWYLQNLGQGPELLIRYENEEAVDDSQLPKDRFSAERLKGVDSTLKIQPAELGDSAVYLCASSSFRTGQETQYFGPGTRLLVL.

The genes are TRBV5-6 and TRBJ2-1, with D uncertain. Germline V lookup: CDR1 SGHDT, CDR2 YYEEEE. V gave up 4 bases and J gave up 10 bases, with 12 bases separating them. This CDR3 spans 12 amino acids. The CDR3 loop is CASSPQRLEQFF. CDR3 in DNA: TGTGCCAGCAGCCCCCAACGCCTAGAGCAGTTCTTC.

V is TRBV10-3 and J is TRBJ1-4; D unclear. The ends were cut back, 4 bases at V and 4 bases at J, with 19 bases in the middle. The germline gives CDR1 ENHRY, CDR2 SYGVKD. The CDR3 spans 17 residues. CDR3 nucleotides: TGTGCCATCAGTGGGCGTAGGGAGATATCAGATAATGAAAAACTGTTTTTT. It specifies CAISGRREISDNEKLFF.

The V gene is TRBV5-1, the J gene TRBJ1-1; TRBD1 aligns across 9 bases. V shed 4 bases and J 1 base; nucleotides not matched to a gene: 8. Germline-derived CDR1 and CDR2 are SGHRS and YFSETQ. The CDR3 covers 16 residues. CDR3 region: CASSLFGTGRNTEAFF. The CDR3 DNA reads TGCGCCAGCAGCCTGTTCGGGACAGGGAGGAACACTGAAGCTTTCTTT.

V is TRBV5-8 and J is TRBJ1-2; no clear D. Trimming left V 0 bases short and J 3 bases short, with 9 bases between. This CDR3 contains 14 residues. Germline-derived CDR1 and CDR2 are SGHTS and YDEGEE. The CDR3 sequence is CASSLGNLHYGYTF. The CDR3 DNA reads TGTGCCAGCAGCTTGGGGAATCTCCACTATGGCTACACCTTC.

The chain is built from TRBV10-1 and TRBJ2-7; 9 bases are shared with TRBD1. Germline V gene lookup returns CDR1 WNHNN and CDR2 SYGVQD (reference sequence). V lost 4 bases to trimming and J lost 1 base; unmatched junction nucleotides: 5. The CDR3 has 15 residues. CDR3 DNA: TGCGCCAGCAGTGGAACCGGGACAGGGTCCTACGAGCAGTACTTC. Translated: CASSGTGTGSYEQYF.